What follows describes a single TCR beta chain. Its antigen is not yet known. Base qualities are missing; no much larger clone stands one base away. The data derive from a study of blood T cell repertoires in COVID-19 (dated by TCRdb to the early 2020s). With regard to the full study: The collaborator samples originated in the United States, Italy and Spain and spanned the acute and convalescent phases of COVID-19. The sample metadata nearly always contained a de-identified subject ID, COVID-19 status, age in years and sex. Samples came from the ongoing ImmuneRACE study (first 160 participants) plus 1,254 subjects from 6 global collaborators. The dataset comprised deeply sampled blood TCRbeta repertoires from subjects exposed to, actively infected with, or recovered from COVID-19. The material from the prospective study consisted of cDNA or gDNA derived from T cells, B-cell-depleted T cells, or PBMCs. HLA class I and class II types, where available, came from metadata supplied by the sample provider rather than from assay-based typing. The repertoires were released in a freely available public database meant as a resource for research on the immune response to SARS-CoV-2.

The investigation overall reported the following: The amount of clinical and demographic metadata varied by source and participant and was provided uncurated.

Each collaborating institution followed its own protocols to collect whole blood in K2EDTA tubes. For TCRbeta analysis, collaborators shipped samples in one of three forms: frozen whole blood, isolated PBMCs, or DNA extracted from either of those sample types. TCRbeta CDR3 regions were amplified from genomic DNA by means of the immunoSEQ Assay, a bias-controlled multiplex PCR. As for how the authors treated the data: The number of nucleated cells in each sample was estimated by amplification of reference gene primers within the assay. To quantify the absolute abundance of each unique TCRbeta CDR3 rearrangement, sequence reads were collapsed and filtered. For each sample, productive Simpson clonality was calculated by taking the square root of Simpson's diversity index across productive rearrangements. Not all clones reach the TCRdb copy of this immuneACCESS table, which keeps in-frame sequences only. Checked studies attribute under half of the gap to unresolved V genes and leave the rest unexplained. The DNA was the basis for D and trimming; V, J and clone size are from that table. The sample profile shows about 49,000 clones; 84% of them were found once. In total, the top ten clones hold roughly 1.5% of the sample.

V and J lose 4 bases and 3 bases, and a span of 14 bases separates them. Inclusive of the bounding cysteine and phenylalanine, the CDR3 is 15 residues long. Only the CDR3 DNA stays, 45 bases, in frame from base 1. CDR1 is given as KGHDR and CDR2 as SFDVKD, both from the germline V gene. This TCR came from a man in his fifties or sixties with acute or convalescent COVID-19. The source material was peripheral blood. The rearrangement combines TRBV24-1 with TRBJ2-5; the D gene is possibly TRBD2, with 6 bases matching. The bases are TGTGCCACCAGTGACGAAGCGGGTCGGGAAGAGACCCAGTACTTC. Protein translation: CATSDEAGREETQYF.